A single sample is the source of the 22 T cell receptor beta chains below, sequenced in a study of blood T cell repertoires in COVID-19. Measured with immunoSEQ multiplex PCR; TCRdb has only the in-frame clones, and not every one. The sample has about 260,000 clones, 85% to 90% seen once. Sequences were obtained from PBMCs or T cells enriched from blood (not recorded which). Receptor source: a man between 50 and 59 years old who had been exposed to COVID-19.

V and J are TRBV4-2 and TRBJ1-1, with TRBD1 matching over 7 bases. Looked up from germline, CDR1 is LGHNA and CDR2 is YNFKEQ. V was pared by 1 base and J by 0 bases, with 11 bases of the junction left unmatched. The CDR3 loop spans 18 amino acids. CDR3 nucleotide sequence: TGTGCCAGCAGCCAAGCCCGTTCGACAGGGCCGGTGAACACTGAAGCTTTCTTT. This codes for CASSQARSTGPVNTEAFF.

The V and J genes are TRBV4-2 and TRBJ2-5, with 10 nucleotides matching TRBD1. This CDR3 has 15 amino acids. With 3 bases clipped from V and 2 bases from J, the junction kept 3 bases outside the gene matches. Germline V gene data show CDR1 as LGHNA and CDR2 as YNFKEQ. CDR3 coding DNA: TGTGCCAGCAGCCATCCGGGACAGGGGCAAGAGACCCAGTACTTC. Its translation: CASSHPGQGQETQYF.

DNA of the CDR3: TGTGCCAGTAGTATAGCCCGGGGAGGTTTCTATGGCTACACCTTC. It translates to CASSIARGGFYGYTF. The chain recombines TRBV19 with TRBJ1-2; D is unclear. Germline V gene data show CDR1 as LNHDA and CDR2 as SQIVND (reference sequence). The CDR3 spans 15 residues. Trimming removed 1 base from V and 4 bases from J, with 13 bases in between.

This clone was picked up one time. The V and J genes are TRBV6-5 and TRBJ2-1; 12 nucleotides match TRBD1. Germline CDR1 and CDR2: MNHEY and SVGAGI. The CDR3 covers 15 residues. Trimming removed 8 bases from V and 4 bases from J; junction bases left unmatched: 6. CDR3 protein: CASLGQGAYYNEQFF. CDR3 DNA: TGTGCCAGCTTGGGACAGGGGGCATATTACAATGAGCAGTTCTTC.

The V and J genes are TRBV19 and TRBJ2-7; the D gene is possibly TRBD1 (5 bases). The V gene's germline CDR1 is LNHDA and CDR2 SQIVND (reference sequence). CDR3 size: 15 residues. Trimming removed 4 bases from V and 4 bases from J, with 17 bases in between. This CDR3 reads CASSRGTQDPYEQYF. Here the CDR3 DNA reads TGTGCCAGTAGTAGGGGCACCCAAGACCCGTACGAGCAGTACTTC.

The J gene is TRBJ1-1, the V gene TRBV5-1; 7 nucleotides line up with TRBD1. The CDR3 consists of 14 residues. Germline V gene sequence: CDR1 SGHRS, CDR2 YFSETQ. J lost 4 bases, V lost 3 bases, and 6 bases had no gene match. The CDR3 region is CASSWSGGSTEAFF. The CDR3 DNA reads TGCGCCAGCAGCTGGTCAGGGGGGAGCACTGAAGCTTTCTTT.

The chain links TRBV5-8 to TRBJ1-1; possibly TRBD1 for D (5 bases). Germline V gene lookup returns CDR1 SGHTS and CDR2 YDEGEE. V shed 6 bases and J shed 6 bases, with 15 bases lying between them. The CDR3 length is 13 residues. In DNA, the CDR3 is TGTGCCAGCAACCGTAAAGGGGCATCTGAAGCTTTCTTT. This translates into CASNRKGASEAFF.

The chain recombines TRBV4-2 with TRBJ1-1; 8 bases match TRBD1. CDR3 length: 15 amino acids. Germline loops: CDR1 LGHNA, CDR2 YNFKEQ. V shed 4 bases and J 3 bases; nucleotides not matched to a gene: 7. The CDR3 protein is CASSLLDRDDTEAFF. The CDR3 bases are TGTGCCAGCAGCCTACTGGACAGGGACGACACTGAAGCTTTCTTT.

The chain joins TRBV28 to TRBJ1-5; D remains ambiguous. The V gene lost 7 bases and the J gene lost 7 bases, with 14 bases spanning the gap. CDR3 size: 13 residues. Germline lookup yields CDR1 MDHEN and CDR2 SYDVKM. CDR3 loop: CASTLGGDQPQHF. The CDR3 nucleotides are TGTGCCAGCACCCTCGGAGGAGACCAGCCCCAGCATTTT.

The chain has TRBV7-3 and TRBJ2-5, with D possibly matching TRBD1 (6 bases). Trimming took off 5 bases at V and 7 bases at J, with 17 bases between the two ends. The CDR3 has 14 amino acids. Germline V gene data show CDR1 as SGHTA and CDR2 as FQGTGA. The DNA of the CDR3 is TGTGCCAGCAGCACCACAGGGATCCAGGGGACCCAGTACTTC. This encodes CASSTTGIQGTQYF. Combining the CDR3 with reference TRBV7-3 and TRBJ2-5 gives the whole variable domain GAGVSQTPSNKVTEKGKYVELRCDPISGHTALYWYRQSLGQGPEFLIYFQGTGAADDSGLPNDRFFAVRPEGSVSTLKIQRTERGDSAVYLCASSTTGIQGTQYFGPGTRLLVL.

This chain links TRBV7-6 with TRBJ2-5; 12 nucleotides line up with TRBD2. The V and J ends lost 5 bases and 3 bases, in that order; junction bases with no gene match: 7. The CDR3 consists of 16 residues. CDR1 is SGHVS, CDR2 FNYEAQ, per germline. The CDR3 loop reads CASSPRTSGVKETQYF. The CDR3 DNA follows: TGTGCCAGCAGCCCCAGGACTAGCGGGGTCAAAGAGACCCAGTACTTC.

V gene TRBV12-3 or TRBV12-4 combines with J gene TRBJ1-1; D gene unclear. The CDR3 loop spans 13 amino acids. The V end was cut by 8 bases, the J end by 1 base, with 11 bases between. The CDR3 DNA follows: TGTGCCAGCGCCTGGGAGGGGAACACTGAAGCTTTCTTT. Residues: CASAWEGNTEAFF.

The CDR3 region is CASRLRQGRAFF. In DNA, the CDR3 is TGTGCCAGCAGACTCAGACAGGGGAGAGCTTTCTTT. The chain combines TRBV28 with TRBJ1-1; 8 bases are shared with TRBD1. Germline lookup yields CDR1 MDHEN and CDR2 SYDVKM. This CDR3 contains 12 residues. V trimming: 6 bases; J trimming: 10 bases; junction bases outside the gene matches: 7.

The chain joins TRBV28 to TRBJ2-1, with a tentative D call TRBD1 (6 bases). CDR3 length: 13 residues. V was pared by 8 bases and J by 9 bases, with 17 bases between. Germline V CDR1 and CDR2: MDHEN, SYDVKM. The CDR3 nucleotides read TGTGCCAGCGACCTACAGGGCGGCGCTGAGCAGTTCTTC. Protein product: CASDLQGGAEQFF.

This chain uses TRBV5-1 with TRBJ1-2; the D gene is possibly TRBD1 (5 bases). Germline V lookup: CDR1 SGHRS, CDR2 YFSETQ. With 6 bases removed from V and 3 bases from J, the gap between germline ends came to 12 bases. This CDR3 contains 13 residues. The CDR3: CASMRDGHYGYTF. The CDR3 nucleotides read TGCGCCAGCATGCGGGACGGCCACTATGGCTACACCTTC.

The chain employs TRBV6-2 or TRBV6-3 and TRBJ1-5, with D hard to call. This CDR3 has 14 residues. CDR1 and CDR2 from the germline V gene are MNHEY and SVGEGT. Trimming left V 2 bases short and J 4 bases short, with 9 bases between. CDR3 bases: TGTGCCAGCAGTTACCGCGTGATGAATCAGCCCCAGCATTTT. This codes for CASSYRVMNQPQHF.

The chain combines TRBV10-1 with TRBJ2-1, with 10 bases identical to TRBD1. J lost 7 bases, V lost 5 bases, and 8 bases had no gene match. Looked up from germline, CDR1 is WNHNN and CDR2 is SYGVQD (reference sequence). The CDR3 contains 15 residues. CDR3 sequence: CASSSGDRGKNEQFF. For the CDR3, the DNA is TGCGCCAGCAGTAGTGGGGACAGGGGTAAAAATGAGCAGTTCTTC.

The chain joins TRBV28 to TRBJ2-3; the match to TRBD1 covers 11 bases. V was pared by 3 bases and J by 4 bases, with 3 bases of the junction left unmatched. CDR1 is MDHEN, CDR2 SYDVKM, per germline. The CDR3 consists of 15 residues. The CDR3 DNA sequence: TGTGCCAGCAGTTTTTGGACAGGGGGCTCAGATACGCAGTATTTT. Protein sequence: CASSFWTGGSDTQYF.

The V gene is TRBV7-3, the J gene TRBJ1-2; TRBD1 is a possible D gene (6 bases). V was cut by 3 bases and J by 1 base, with 18 bases left in between. The germline V gene encodes CDR1 SGHTA and CDR2 FQGTGA. This CDR3 region has 17 residues. The CDR3 here is CASSLSGTSPFNYGYTF. The CDR3 region has the DNA TGTGCCAGCAGCTTGTCCGGGACATCACCTTTTAACTATGGCTACACCTTC. Using reference TRBV7-3 and TRBJ1-2 for the parts outside the CDR3, the full variable domain is GAGVSQTPSNKVTEKGKYVELRCDPISGHTALYWYRQSLGQGPEFLIYFQGTGAADDSGLPNDRFFAVRPEGSVSTLKIQRTERGDSAVYLCASSLSGTSPFNYGYTFGSGTRLTVV.

This chain uses TRBV2 with TRBJ2-4, with 7 bases matching TRBD1. CDR1 is SNHLY and CDR2 is FYNNEI in the germline V gene. J lost 1 base, V lost 6 bases, and 0 bases had no gene match. The CDR3 totals 13 residues. The CDR3 region is CASRGQAKNIQYF. The CDR3 bases are TGTGCCAGCAGGGGACAGGCCAAAAACATTCAGTACTTC.

The rearrangement links TRBV15 to TRBJ2-7; the D gene is possibly TRBD2 (6 bases). The CDR3 covers 15 residues. Germline values: CDR1 LNHNV, CDR2 YYDKDF (reference sequence). The V gene lost 0 bases and the J gene lost 3 bases, with 12 bases spanning the gap. The CDR3 region has the DNA TGTGCCACCAGCAGAGACCCCCTGGAGGGCTACGAGCAGTACTTC. It is translated as CATSRDPLEGYEQYF.

The rearrangement uses TRBV5-6 and TRBJ1-4, with 7 bases fitting TRBD1. Trimming removed 5 bases from V and 5 bases from J; junction bases left unmatched: 15. The CDR3 is made up of 17 amino acids. Germline assignment: CDR1 SGHDT and CDR2 YYEEEE. The CDR3 coding sequence is TGTGCCAGCAGTTATGTGGAACCGGGACAGTACAATGAAAAACTGTTTTTT. This translates into CASSYVEPGQYNEKLFF.